This TCR beta chain emerged from a study of T-cell memory formation after mild COVID-19. Whole-study context: Clustering of TCRs was largely donor specific.

In this sample, this clonotype turned up a few times. Its antigen is currently unknown. One entry per CDR3 protein, called by TCRdb with MiXCR from the 5' RACE reads. The sample contains fewer than 350,000 distinct CDR3 sequences, approximately 15% of which appear only once. With 5 bases removed from V and 0 bases from J, the gap between germline ends came to 16 bases. CDR1 and CDR2 (germline): MNHNY, SVGAGI (reference sequence). The CDR3 is 16 residues long. Study-wide results and caveats: For contracting clones, CD4+ ones sat mainly in CM and EM, CD8+ in EMRA.

The TCR sequence derives from a man younger than 35 who had mild COVID-19 (a few samples of this study predate the infection). Cell type and time point are not known. The rearrangement links TRBV6-6 to TRBJ1-1, with D uncertain. Sequenced input: PBMCs or a T cell subset sorted from them (not recorded which). The chain's CDR3 is CASSPSFPAMNTEAFF. In nucleotides, the CDR3 is TGTGCCAGCAGTCCTTCATTCCCAGCGATGAACACTGAAGCTTTCTTT.